A selection of T cell receptor beta chains follows, all from one sample in a study of blood T cell repertoires in COVID-19. Only in-frame clones appear in the TCRdb table, and some are missing; sequencing was by immunoSEQ multiplex PCR. The repertoire holds roughly 38,000 clones, with 78% as singletons. Sequenced input: peripheral blood. These receptors were taken from a man aged 55 to 70 with acute or convalescent COVID-19. The CDR3 runs from the conserved cysteine through the conserved F or W.

v_gene: TRBV11-3; CDR3aa: CASSSGLAGGSSYEQYF
v_gene: TRBV30; CDR3aa: CAWSVLRNTGELFF
v_gene: TRBV5-4; CDR3aa: CASSVDRGQVEQYF
v_gene: TRBV7-9; CDR3aa: CASSLYRAVKTGELFF
v_gene: TRBV7-9; CDR3aa: CASSGSGNSYEQYF
v_gene: TRBV11-3; CDR3aa: CASTPTSGHYEQYF
v_gene: TRBV9; CDR3aa: CASSHRGGGGFTEAFF
v_gene: TRBV6-5; CDR3aa: CASRTGQGISYEQYF
v_gene: TRBV5-1; CDR3aa: CASSRDSWSQETQYF
v_gene: TRBV12-3/TRBV12-4; CDR3aa: CASSIDRGNTIYF
v_gene: TRBV19; CDR3aa: CASSISGTAYTEAFF
v_gene: TRBV4-1; CDR3aa: CASSRAGVKNIQYF
v_gene: TRBV13; CDR3aa: CASSFGTSGSDEQFF
v_gene: TRBV28; CDR3aa: CASSLPGLLEQYF
v_gene: TRBV7-2; CDR3aa: CASSSLVGPTGEFF
v_gene: TRBV11-2; CDR3aa: CASSPRTAGGVGETQYF
v_gene: TRBV6-6; CDR3aa: CASITSGGQGRGPQHF
v_gene: TRBV19; CDR3aa: CASSWGQGITDTQYF
v_gene: TRBV11-3; CDR3aa: CASSLDQGSLFEQYF
v_gene: TRBV2; CDR3aa: CASSEIKLAGGAYNEQFF
v_gene: TRBV6-2/TRBV6-3; CDR3aa: CASSYSRSGANVLTF
v_gene: TRBV27; CDR3aa: CASTPRQTPTEAFF
v_gene: TRBV5-1; CDR3aa: CASSKDRPKRTDTQYF
v_gene: TRBV28; CDR3aa: CASGTGAYEQYF
v_gene: TRBV11-2; CDR3aa: CASSFGSGAGGTSDTQYF
v_gene: TRBV5-4; CDR3aa: CASSPRAGRNNYGYTF
v_gene: TRBV29-1; CDR3aa: CSVDVSSLQETQYF
v_gene: TRBV7-6; CDR3aa: CASSLRQGVDGELFF
v_gene: TRBV3-1/TRBV3-2; CDR3aa: CASSKSPFPLAGSYNEQFF
v_gene: TRBV28; CDR3aa: CASRPDEPGQGYGYTF
v_gene: TRBV6-2/TRBV6-3; CDR3aa: CASSYYGQKGLGEAFF
v_gene: TRBV12-3/TRBV12-4; CDR3aa: CASSPTGVHEQYF
v_gene: TRBV6-5; CDR3aa: CASSPQGFHEQYF
v_gene: TRBV7-9; CDR3aa: CASSLTLNTEAFF
v_gene: TRBV27; CDR3aa: CASSFFMPDNSPLHF
v_gene: TRBV30; CDR3aa: CAWSQQERYGYTF
v_gene: TRBV12-3/TRBV12-4; CDR3aa: CASSLAGDSPHF
v_gene: TRBV7-9; CDR3aa: CASSWPSGVGAEAFF
v_gene: TRBV30; CDR3aa: CAWSGGAGSEAFF
v_gene: TRBV16; CDR3aa: CASSQEGLPKGEAFF
v_gene: TRBV7-9; CDR3aa: CASSLTGMNTEAFF
v_gene: TRBV5-1; CDR3aa: CASSPGTGTVQPQHF
v_gene: TRBV6-5; CDR3aa: CATRTGFGNQPQHF
v_gene: TRBV4-1; CDR3aa: CASSLTAGTGGMETQYF
v_gene: TRBV11-3; CDR3aa: CASSLATRGEGTEAFF